One and the same sample provided the 7 T cell receptor beta chains below, sequenced in a study of persistence of HIV-infected CD4 T cells. Antigens for these TCRs are unknown. Cells were stimulated with overlapping HIV-1 Gag 15-mer peptides. Sorted nonresponding memory CD4+ T cells were CD40L-negative, CD69-negative, CD45RO-high. The libraries were made with immunoSEQ version 4 in survey mode. Libraries were prepared by immunoSEQ multiplex PCR; TCRdb keeps only in-frame clonotypes and omits some of them. The sample consists of tens of thousands of clones, approximately 80% of them appearing once. The material was CD4+ T cells sorted from PBMCs after roughly 18-hour stimulation, obtained from a patient who received antiretroviral therapy. The receptors derive from an adult woman with HIV who was CMV-seropositive.

This chain joins TRBV7-2 and TRBJ2-1; D may be TRBD1 or TRBD2 (5 bases each). The CDR3 has 13 amino acids. The V and J ends lost 5 bases and 12 bases respectively, with 17 bases between them. Per germline, CDR1 SGHTA and CDR2 FQGNSA. CDR3 DNA: TGTGCCAGCAGCCTTCAGTGGGACGGTGTGCAGTTCTTC. Protein: CASSLQWDGVQFF.

The V and J genes are TRBV6-6 and TRBJ1-6; D is possibly TRBD1 (6 bases). Germline V CDR1 and CDR2: MNHNY, SVGAGI (reference sequence). This CDR3 has 14 residues. V was trimmed by 6 bases and J by 9 bases, leaving 15 bases between them. This chain's CDR3 is CASSPGTLVSPLHF. CDR3 DNA: TGTGCCAGCAGCCCCGGGACATTAGTTTCACCCCTCCACTTT.

CDR3 nucleotide sequence: TGTGCCAGCAGCCAATTGCCTAACACCGGGGAGCTGTTTTTT. It yields the protein CASSQLPNTGELFF. The V call is TRBV14, the J call TRBJ2-2; no firm D call. Germline V gives CDR1 SGHDN, CDR2 FVKESK. Trimming took 2 bases from V and 2 from J, leaving 6 bases between them. CDR3 size: 14 residues.

The gene calls are TRBV5-1 and TRBJ1-1; a weak D match, TRBD1 (6 bases). Trimming took 4 bases from V and 6 from J, leaving 16 bases between them. Germline V gene lookup returns CDR1 SGHRS and CDR2 YFSETQ. The CDR3 loop spans 14 amino acids. CDR3 residues: CASSRGGETPEAFF. CDR3 in DNA: TGCGCCAGCAGCCGAGGGGGGGAGACCCCTGAAGCTTTCTTT.

The chain employs TRBV19 and TRBJ2-7; 12 bases are shared with TRBD1. Germline-derived CDR1 and CDR2 are LNHDA and SQIVND (reference sequence). V shed 10 bases, J shed 6 bases, and the junction held 7 bases outside the gene matches. This CDR3 contains 13 residues. The CDR3 DNA follows: TGTGCCACTGGGGGGGACAGGGGGCTCGAGCAGTACTTC. Its translation: CATGGDRGLEQYF.

The CDR3 sequence: CASSFPRTGGIQETQYF. The CDR3 DNA reads TGCGCCAGCAGCTTTCCCAGGACGGGAGGGATCCAAGAGACCCAGTACTTC. The J gene is TRBJ2-5, the V gene TRBV5-1, with TRBD2 identical over 8 bases. Germline trimming cut 2 bases from V and 1 base from J; bases unmatched to any gene: 10. The CDR3 consists of 17 residues. Germline V gives CDR1 SGHRS, CDR2 YFSETQ. The whole variable domain, remainder taken from reference TRBV5-1 and TRBJ2-5, is KAGVTQTPRYLIKTRGQQVTLSCSPISGHRSVSWYQQTPGQGLQFLFEYFSETQRNKGNFPGRFSGRQFSNSRSEMNVSTLELGDSALYLCASSFPRTGGIQETQYFGPGTRLLVL.

This clone was detected only once. The chain combines TRBV18 with TRBJ1-1; D is uncertain. Germline lookup yields CDR1 KGHSH and CDR2 LQKENI. V dropped 2 bases and J dropped 2 bases, with 9 bases sitting between them. This CDR3 has 14 amino acids. DNA for the CDR3: TGTGCCAGCTCACCAGGGCAAGTTAACACTGAAGCTTTCTTT. Translated: CASSPGQVNTEAFF.